Ten or more counts support the clone carrying this T cell receptor (beta chain). Its antigen is not identified. These data are taken from a study of T cell responses to AZD1222 COVID-19 vaccine. The ends were cut back, 0 bases at V and 5 bases at J, with 14 bases in the middle. This CDR3 contains 16 residues. Germline CDR1 is KGHSH and CDR2 is LQKENI. Sequencing used immunoSEQ multiplex PCR; TCRdb keeps in-frame clones, though not all of them. The data contain tens of thousands of clones, approximately 80% of them singletons. General study points: Nearly half of spike-specific TCRs reportedly target unmutated variant regions. At 160-218 and 743-854, vaccine-associated CD4 TCRs were dominant, and they spanned spike. The sample set comprised mostly white British donors with more females, and clonal diversity was possibly underestimated. Rises in breadth and depth of Spike-specific TCRs came after two AZD1222 doses.

Here the sequenced sample was peripheral blood, taken on day 0 of AZD1222 vaccination. The TCR sequence derives from an adult in good health. The rearrangement joins TRBV18 to TRBJ2-1; D unclear. The CDR3 here is CASSPPTQSYNNEQFF. The CDR3 nucleotides read TGTGCCAGCTCACCACCGACGCAGTCCTACAACAATGAGCAGTTCTTC.